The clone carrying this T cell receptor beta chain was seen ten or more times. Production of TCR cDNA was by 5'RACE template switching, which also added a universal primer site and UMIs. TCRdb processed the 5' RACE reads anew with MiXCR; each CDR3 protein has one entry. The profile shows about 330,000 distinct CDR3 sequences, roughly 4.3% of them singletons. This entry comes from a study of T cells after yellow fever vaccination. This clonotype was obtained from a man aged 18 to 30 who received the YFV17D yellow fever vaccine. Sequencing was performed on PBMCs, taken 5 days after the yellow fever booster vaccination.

CDR3 nucleotide sequence: TGTGCCAGCAGCCCAACAAGGGGGGCCCTTACTGAAGCTTTCTTT. The encoded protein is CASSPTRGALTEAFF. V gene TRBV9 combines with J gene TRBJ1-1, with a possible D match to TRBD1 (6 bases). This CDR3 has 15 residues. The V end was cut by 4 bases, the J end by 5 bases, with 18 bases between. Germline CDR1 is SGDLS and CDR2 is YYNGEE.